These 22 T cell receptor beta chains were all obtained from the same sample, sequenced in a study of STAT3 mutations in large granular lymphocyte leukemia. The data were produced by immunoSEQ multiplex PCR, yet TCRdb's version contains in-frame clones alone and is incomplete. The sample carries over 10,000 clones, over 75% recorded once. The antigens these receptors bind are not known. Study outcomes and limitations: At least one immunodominant TCR beta clonotype appeared in every T-cell large granular lymphocyte leukemia patient.

Material: PBMCs. The receptors derive from a human donor with T large granular lymphocyte leukemia. Some clones in this sample may be carry-over from other donors' samples.

The chain has TRBV5-8 and TRBJ1-2; 8 nucleotides align to TRBD1. With 2 bases clipped from V and 3 bases from J, the junction kept 6 bases outside the gene matches. Germline V gene lookup returns CDR1 SGHTS and CDR2 YDEGEE. The CDR3 sequence is 15 residues long. CDR3 nucleotide sequence: TGTGCCAGCAGCTTAATGACAGGGGCGTACTATGGCTACACCTTC. Protein product: CASSLMTGAYYGYTF.

The chain joins TRBV6-6 to TRBJ1-2; D remains ambiguous. V lost 0 bases to trimming and J lost 8 bases, with 16 bases between them. This CDR3 is 15 amino acids long. The germline V gene has CDR1 MNHNY and CDR2 SVGAGI (reference sequence). The DNA of the CDR3 is TGTGCCAGCAGTTACTCCGTGGGCCTGGAGGAGGGCTACACCTTC. This gives the protein CASSYSVGLEEGYTF.

The V and J genes are TRBV28 and TRBJ2-7, with 9 bases matching TRBD1. The ends lost 6 bases at V and 0 bases at J; junction bases unmatched: 3. The CDR3 has 14 residues. CDR1 is MDHEN, CDR2 SYDVKM, per germline. CDR3: CASRRQGDSYEQYF. The CDR3 region has the DNA TGTGCCAGCAGGCGACAGGGGGACTCCTACGAGCAGTACTTC. Full variable domain (missing parts from reference TRBV28 and TRBJ2-7): DVKVTQSSRYLVKRTGEKVFLECVQDMDHENMFWYRQDPGLGLRLIYFSYDVKMKEKGDIPEGYSVSREKKERFSLILESASTNQTSMYLCASRRQGDSYEQYFGPGTRLTVT.

V usage is TRBV5-4 and J usage is TRBJ1-6, with no clear D. Deletions cut 1 base from V and 7 bases from J, with 3 bases between. Germline V lookup: CDR1 SGHNT, CDR2 YYREEE (reference sequence). The CDR3 is 12 amino acids. The CDR3 nucleotides are TGTGCCAGCAGCTTGAGGAATTCACCCCTCCACTTT. Translating it yields CASSLRNSPLHF.

The chain couples TRBV30 to TRBJ1-3, with 9 bases identical to TRBD1. The CDR3 is made up of 15 amino acids. V gave up 5 bases and J gave up 3 bases; unmatched junction bases: 8. CDR1 is GTSNPN, CDR2 SVGIG, per germline (reference sequence). The CDR3 nucleotides read TGTGCCTGGGAAACGACAGGGGGTCGTGGAAACACCATATATTTT. Residues: CAWETTGGRGNTIYF.

The chain employs TRBV11-2 and TRBJ1-2; no firm D call. V gave up 5 bases and J gave up 6 bases, with 16 bases separating them. This CDR3 has 14 residues. The germline V gene encodes CDR1 SGHAT and CDR2 FQNNGV. The CDR3 sequence is CASSPLTRADGYTF. CDR3 DNA sequence: TGTGCCAGCAGCCCCCTCACGAGGGCCGATGGCTACACCTTC. Looking up the rest from reference TRBV11-2 and TRBJ1-2 gives the full variable domain: EAGVAQSPRYKIIEKRQSVAFWCNPISGHATLYWYQQILGQGPKLLIQFQNNGVVDDSQLPKDRFSAERLKGVDSTLKIQPAKLEDSAVYLCASSPLTRADGYTFGSGTRLTVV.

The CDR3 loop reads CASSYGDTGELFF. Here the CDR3 DNA reads TGTGCCAGCAGTTACGGGGACACCGGGGAGCTGTTTTTT. The V gene is TRBV6-6, the J gene TRBJ2-2; D call uncertain. Germline V lookup: CDR1 MNHNY, CDR2 SVGAGI (reference sequence). This CDR3 has 13 residues. Trimming left V 2 bases short and J 3 bases short, with 4 bases between.

The rearrangement uses TRBV4-1 and TRBJ2-7, with D tentatively TRBD2 (6 bases). The CDR3 has 15 residues. Germline lookup yields CDR1 MGHRA and CDR2 YSYEKL. Trimming took off 3 bases at V and 4 bases at J, with 16 bases between the two ends. CDR3 protein: CASSQVPGASYEQYF. CDR3 DNA: TGCGCCAGCAGCCAGGTACCGGGAGCCTCTTACGAGCAGTACTTC.

This clone was observed a single time. This chain uses TRBV19 with TRBJ2-1; D gene uncertain. Between the trimmed V and J ends, which lost 3 bases and 2 bases, there was a span of 8 bases. The CDR3 totals 14 residues. CDR1 LNHDA and CDR2 SQIVND come from the germline V gene (reference sequence). CDR3 protein: CASSIPGAYNEQFF. DNA for the CDR3: TGTGCCAGTAGTATCCCTGGGGCCTACAATGAGCAGTTCTTC.

The V and J genes are TRBV11-2 and TRBJ2-7; maybe TRBD1 (6 bases). The CDR3 loop spans 14 amino acids. V lost 5 bases to trimming and J lost 1 base, with 12 bases between them. Germline V gene sequence: CDR1 SGHAT, CDR2 FQNNGV. The CDR3: CASSAGQNSYEQYF. The CDR3 nucleotides are TGTGCCAGCAGCGCAGGACAGAATTCCTACGAGCAGTACTTC. The full variable domain, its missing parts supplied by reference TRBV11-2 and TRBJ2-7, is EAGVAQSPRYKIIEKRQSVAFWCNPISGHATLYWYQQILGQGPKLLIQFQNNGVVDDSQLPKDRFSAERLKGVDSTLKIQPAKLEDSAVYLCASSAGQNSYEQYFGPGTRLTVT.

This rearrangement joins TRBV5-5 to TRBJ2-3, with D perhaps TRBD1 or TRBD2 (5 bases each). The CDR3 is 16 amino acids. The V and J ends lost 0 bases and 6 bases respectively, with 17 bases between them. The germline gives CDR1 SGHKS, CDR2 YYEKEE (reference sequence). The chain's CDR3 is CASSLVSGAKGDTQYF. The CDR3 DNA reads TGTGCCAGCAGCTTGGTGTCCGGGGCGAAGGGGGATACGCAGTATTTT.

The chain joins TRBV2 to TRBJ2-6; TRBD2 is a possible D gene (5 bases). Trimming pared 8 bases from V and 0 bases from J, leaving 14 bases between. Germline V gives CDR1 SNHLY, CDR2 FYNNEI. The CDR3 is made up of 16 amino acids. The CDR3 spells CASGGRAYSGANVLTF. CDR3 coding DNA: TGTGCCAGCGGCGGGCGAGCGTACTCTGGGGCCAACGTCCTGACTTTC.

The rearrangement links TRBV7-8 to TRBJ2-5; the match to TRBD2 covers 8 bases. This CDR3 region has 13 residues. Germline CDR1 and CDR2: SGHVS and FQNEAQ. The J segment lost 5 bases and the V segment lost 6 bases, leaving 5 bases of the junction unmatched. The CDR3 nucleotides read TGTGCCAGCAGGCGGGGACTAGGGGAGACCCAGTACTTC. Translation: CASRRGLGETQYF.

The chain combines TRBV27 with TRBJ1-1; perhaps TRBD1 as D (6 bases). Germline V gives CDR1 MNHEY, CDR2 SMNVEV (reference sequence). The germline V and J ends were trimmed by 4 bases and 7 bases, with 22 bases remaining between them. CDR3 length equals 16 residues. The CDR3 nucleotides are TGTGCCAGCAGTTCACAGCTACAGGGTTTGTCGGATGAAGCTTTCTTT. It translates to CASSSQLQGLSDEAFF.

CDR3 in DNA: TGTGCCAGCAGCGTGGTAGCGGCGTCGGGCAATGAGCAGTTCTTC. This gives the protein CASSVVAASGNEQFF. The V call is TRBV9, the J call TRBJ2-1, with D perhaps TRBD2 (6 bases). Germline V gives CDR1 SGDLS, CDR2 YYNGEE. V was trimmed by 2 bases and J by 6 bases, leaving 15 bases between them. CDR3 length: 15 amino acids. Filled out from reference TRBV9 and TRBJ2-1, the complete variable domain reads DSGVTQTPKHLITATGQRVTLRCSPRSGDLSVYWYQQSLDQGLQFLIQYYNGEERAKGNILERFSAQQFPDLHSELNLSSLELGDSALYFCASSVVAASGNEQFFGPGTRLTVL.

J is TRBJ1-1 and V is TRBV7-9; D unresolved. V lost 7 bases and J lost 1, with 13 bases in between. This CDR3 comprises 14 residues. Per the germline V gene, CDR1 is SEHNR and CDR2 is FQNEAQ (reference sequence). The CDR3 DNA reads as TGTGCCAGCAATTCGGGCTACTCGAACACTGAAGCTTTCTTT. Translation gives CASNSGYSNTEAFF.

V usage is TRBV15 and J usage is TRBJ1-5; D not certain. Between the trimmed V and J ends, which lost 1 base and 7 bases, there was a span of 11 bases. Germline V CDR1 and CDR2: LNHNV, YYDKDF (reference sequence). The CDR3 totals 14 residues. CDR3 nucleotide sequence: TGTGCCACCAGCAGAGGGGCCCTAGGCCAGCCCCAGCATTTT. It translates to CATSRGALGQPQHF.

The chain carries TRBV5-6 and TRBJ1-1; no firm D call. Germline lookup yields CDR1 SGHDT and CDR2 YYEEEE. The CDR3 is 14 residues long. Trimming pared 4 bases from V and 4 bases from J, leaving 14 bases between. The DNA of the CDR3 is TGTGCCAGCAGCATCCTAGGAGATCCCACTGAAGCTTTCTTT. It codes for CASSILGDPTEAFF.

This chain links TRBV27 with TRBJ1-1, with D uncertain. The length of the CDR3 is 13 residues. Germline V CDR1 and CDR2: MNHEY, SMNVEV (reference sequence). Deletions cut 6 bases from V and 1 base from J, with 9 bases between. DNA of the CDR3: TGTGCCAGCAGCCCCTCGGGGAACACTGAAGCTTTCTTT. It specifies CASSPSGNTEAFF.

The chain employs TRBV4-1 and TRBJ2-2; no definite D call. Trimming removed 1 base at V and 7 bases at J, with 13 bases between. The CDR3 runs to 15 residues. Germline CDR1 is MGHRA and CDR2 is YSYEKL. Here the CDR3 reads CASSQGPGRDGELFF. Written as DNA, the CDR3 is TGCGCCAGCAGCCAAGGCCCGGGTAGGGACGGGGAGCTGTTTTTT.

The CDR3 region is CASSLWSTSFYGYTF. Here the CDR3 DNA reads TGTGCCAGCAGTTTATGGTCGACCTCTTTCTATGGCTACACCTTC. The chain joins TRBV28 to TRBJ1-2, with D uncertain. Germline V lookup: CDR1 MDHEN, CDR2 SYDVKM. The V and J ends lost 0 bases and 4 bases respectively, with 12 bases between them. The CDR3 totals 15 residues.

CDR3 DNA: TGTGCCAGCAGAGTGCTGGGGGACTATGGCTACACCTTC. This codes for CASRVLGDYGYTF. The V and J genes are TRBV13 and TRBJ1-2; D possibly corresponds to TRBD1 (5 bases). Trimming stripped 6 bases from V and 3 bases from J, with 11 bases between. This CDR3 has 13 amino acids. Germline CDR1 and CDR2: PRHDT and FYEKMQ (reference sequence).